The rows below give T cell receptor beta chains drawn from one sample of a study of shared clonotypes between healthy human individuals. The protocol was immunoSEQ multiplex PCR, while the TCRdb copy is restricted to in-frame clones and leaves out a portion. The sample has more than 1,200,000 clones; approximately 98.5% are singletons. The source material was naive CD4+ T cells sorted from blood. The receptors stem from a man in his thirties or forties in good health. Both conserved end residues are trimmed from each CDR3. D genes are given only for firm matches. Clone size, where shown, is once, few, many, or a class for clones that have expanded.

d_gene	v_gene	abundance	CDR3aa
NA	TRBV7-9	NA	ASSLARGSDTQY
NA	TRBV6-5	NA	ASSYFRQAPYNEQF
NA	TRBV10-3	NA	AISEVGNTEAF
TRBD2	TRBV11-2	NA	ASSRTSGRGDTQY
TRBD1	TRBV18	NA	ASSPRTGEDEQY
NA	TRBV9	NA	ASSVAVHSGNTIY
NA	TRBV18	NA	ASSPPVVSTEQY
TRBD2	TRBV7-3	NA	ASSLSTSGSYEQY
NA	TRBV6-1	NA	ASSRQFYEQY
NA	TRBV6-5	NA	ASRRYASGSEQY
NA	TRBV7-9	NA	ASSLSLAESYNEQF
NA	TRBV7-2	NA	ASSRRVETQY
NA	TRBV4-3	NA	ASSQEPGPQETQY
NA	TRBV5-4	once	ASSPEGVNYGYT
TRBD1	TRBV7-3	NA	ASSGTASGANVLT
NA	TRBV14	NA	ASSQTSLGISYEQY
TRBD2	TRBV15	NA	ATSSIQRESNEQF
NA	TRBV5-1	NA	ASSLRLQGPEAF
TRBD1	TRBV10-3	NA	AIKKRQGVVAEAF
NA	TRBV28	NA	ASSTWTATNEKLF
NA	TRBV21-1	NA	ASHGTDAYEQY
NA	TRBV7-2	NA	ASSSRASNEKLF
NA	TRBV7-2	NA	ASSLAWQGNEQF
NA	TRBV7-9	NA	ASSLGQWQPQH
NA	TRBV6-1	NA	ASSEPRISSSYEQY
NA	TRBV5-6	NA	ASSLYTGEVGNEQF
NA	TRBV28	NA	ASSWGAQPQH
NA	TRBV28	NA	ASRNALEGFGTDTQY
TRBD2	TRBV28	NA	ASRLGLAGIYEQY
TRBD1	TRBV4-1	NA	ASSSRDRGSYEQY
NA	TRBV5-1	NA	ASTWTAEKNYGYT
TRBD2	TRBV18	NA	ASSLLPGLAQNNEQF
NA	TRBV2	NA	ASRELRYEQY
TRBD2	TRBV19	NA	ASSIPGLAGGSTDTQY
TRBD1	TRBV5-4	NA	ASSLATNRGLYNEQF
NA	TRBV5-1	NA	ASSLGGSTNTGELF
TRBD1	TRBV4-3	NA	ASSRETGRDTEAF
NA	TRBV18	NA	ASSPPAAPREGYT
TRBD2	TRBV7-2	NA	ASSRTLAGGGFHNEQF
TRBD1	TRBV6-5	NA	ASRQGAIGELF